The text below deals with one T cell receptor beta chain. Its antigen is still unknown. Clones were read by immunoSEQ multiplex PCR, and TCRdb kept only the in-frame ones, dropping some. This repertoire shows some 180,000 clones, more than 75% found once; its top ten account for about 7.2%. The data are from a study of cytomegalovirus exposure and HLA in healthy donors. Findings and limits, study-wide: The tendency of first-cohort TCR clusters to co-occur in the roughly 120 validation repertoires was the finding of a later analysis. The study put about 180 TCR beta chains on its list as cytomegalovirus-associated. Rare TCR sequences dominated, though some public TCRs recurred in many donors.

Germline V gene lookup returns CDR1 WNHNN and CDR2 SYGVQD (reference sequence). V lost 5 bases and J lost 7; bases outside the gene matches: 4. The CDR3 runs to 14 residues. The source is a man aged 25-45 years in good health and CMV-seropositive. The chain uses TRBV10-1 and TRBJ1-4, with 10 nucleotides matching TRBD1. Sequencing was carried out using PBMCs. In DNA, the CDR3 is TGCGCCAGCAGTAGGGACAGGGGTGGTGAAAAACTGTTTTTT. This translates into CASSRDRGGEKLFF.